A selection of T cell receptor beta chains follows, all from one sample in a study of early T cells in non-severe SARS-CoV-2 infection. TCRdb processed the 5' RACE reads anew with MiXCR; each CDR3 protein has one entry. This sample has some 60,000 distinct CDR3 sequences, with over 10% found just once. Material for sequencing was whole blood. The receptor source for this set is an adult who was a healthcare worker with PCR-confirmed SARS-CoV-2 infection or an uninfected control (not recorded which). Each CDR3 is given without its conserved first and last residue. Each record gives: V gene, J gene, clone size, CDR3 length, D gene, CDR3 protein. A D gene is named only where the DNA matches it firmly. Clone sizes are given selectively: once, few, many, or a class where the clone is expanded.

TRBV5-5	TRBJ2-2	few	13	-	ASSFLNTNTGELF
TRBV12-3/TRBV12-4	TRBJ1-4	many	14	-	ASSLLVAGFNEKLF
TRBV9	TRBJ2-1	many	13	-	ASSVDGSKGGEQF
TRBV10-3	TRBJ2-1	-	13	TRBD2	AIRVGLADYNEQF
TRBV29-1	TRBJ1-6	-	15	-	SVALYDSLLNNSPLH
TRBV7-9	TRBJ2-7	many	18	-	ASSQLGAGAATGGGNEQY
TRBV3-1	TRBJ2-1	many	12	-	ASSQDPGYNEQF
TRBV7-9	TRBJ2-5	many	13	-	ASSSYREGKETQY
TRBV24-1	TRBJ2-5	-	13	-	ATSDSRGFQETQY
TRBV18	TRBJ1-5	many	11	-	ASSPSPRQPQH
TRBV24-1	TRBJ2-6	few	15	-	ATSDPPGVSGANVLT
TRBV6-5	TRBJ1-6	-	12	TRBD1	ASSRGRANSPLH
TRBV2	TRBJ2-3	many	13	TRBD2	ASSRSPSGRDTQY
TRBV18	TRBJ2-7	many	12	-	ASSPVGSSYEQY
TRBV18	TRBJ2-7	few	12	-	ASSPGSTSYEQY
TRBV5-1	TRBJ2-5	many	13	TRBD2	ASSLALAGWETQY
TRBV30	TRBJ1-1	-	14	TRBD1	AGQRDSGTLNTEAF
TRBV6-2/TRBV6-3	TRBJ1-5	few	13	TRBD1	ASSRGGQGSQPQH
TRBV6-1	TRBJ2-3	few	11	-	ASRVGAEDTQY
TRBV20-1	TRBJ2-7	few	12	TRBD2	SARGLADHYEQY
TRBV11-2	TRBJ2-1	many	12	-	ASSVRAPEGEQF
TRBV29-1	TRBJ2-7	-	12	TRBD1	SVAGPGTGDEQY
TRBV7-2	TRBJ1-4	many	14	-	ASSSPLGGRDEKLF
TRBV9	TRBJ1-2	few	12	TRBD1	ASSVVGQADGYT
TRBV20-1	TRBJ1-6	many	13	-	SARVAGPTNSPLH
TRBV28	TRBJ2-5	many	14	-	ASSDRDSQFGETQY
TRBV5-4	TRBJ2-7	many	12	-	ASSLGGVPHEQY
TRBV29-1	TRBJ1-1	many	12	TRBD1	SIKKGQLNTEAF
TRBV20-1	TRBJ1-6	many	14	-	SAIQGGSLYNSPLH
TRBV29-1	TRBJ2-7	-	9	TRBD1	SVRRDSEQY
TRBV20-1	TRBJ2-1	few	13	TRBD2	SAREASGIRNEQF
TRBV29-1	TRBJ2-1	-	8	-	SGYYNEQF
TRBV20-1	TRBJ1-5	many	13	TRBD1	SAATGGETNQPQH
TRBV11-3	TRBJ2-3	many	14	TRBD1	ASSPWTGNWVDTQY
TRBV20-1	TRBJ2-4	many	12	TRBD2	SIGAAGVRNIQY
TRBV20-1	TRBJ1-2	many	12	-	SARKQGGRRGYT
TRBV10-2	TRBJ2-2	many	10	-	ATGGSQAELF
TRBV10-3	TRBJ2-1	many	16	TRBD2	AISEWTSGGARYNEQF
TRBV29-1	TRBJ1-1	few	11	TRBD1	STGQGANTEAF
TRBV5-5	TRBJ2-1	few	13	TRBD2	ASSPGLAGYVEQF
TRBV12-3/TRBV12-4	TRBJ1-1	few	10	-	ASSSPPHLAF
TRBV3-1	TRBJ1-2	-	11	-	ASSPTRGGQVT
TRBV7-3	TRBJ2-1	many	12	TRBD2	ASSPGLAGGPQF